What follows is one TCR beta chain and its context. Its target is not known. Relying on iRepertoire HTBI primers and Arm-PCR of CDR3 regions, the team built TCR beta libraries. TCRdb used MiXCR to reprocess the multiplex PCR reads, holding one entry per CDR3 protein. The sample includes about 660,000 distinct CDR3 sequences, roughly 30% of them seen just once. These data come from a study of regulatory T cells in long-lasting Graves disease. The sample's time point: persistent/refractory GD, antithyroid drugs over 5 years with positive TRAb. PBMCs provided the RNA from which the TCR library was made. Study results and caveats: Persistent cases of Graves' showed reduced TCR diversity relative to newly diagnosed patients.

The source was peripheral blood mononuclear cells (PBMCs), collected when the disease was refractory, from a patient treated with antithyroid drugs. This receptor was taken from a female donor with Graves disease.

Written as DNA, the CDR3 is TGTGCCAGCAGCCAACTGAGGACCACTGAAGCTTTCTTT. It specifies CASSQLRTTEAFF. This chain connects TRBV6-1 to TRBJ1-1; D ambiguous. The CDR3 runs 13 residues. V lost 6 bases and J 4 bases, leaving 12 bases between the germline ends. Germline V gene data show CDR1 as MNHNS and CDR2 as SASEGT.